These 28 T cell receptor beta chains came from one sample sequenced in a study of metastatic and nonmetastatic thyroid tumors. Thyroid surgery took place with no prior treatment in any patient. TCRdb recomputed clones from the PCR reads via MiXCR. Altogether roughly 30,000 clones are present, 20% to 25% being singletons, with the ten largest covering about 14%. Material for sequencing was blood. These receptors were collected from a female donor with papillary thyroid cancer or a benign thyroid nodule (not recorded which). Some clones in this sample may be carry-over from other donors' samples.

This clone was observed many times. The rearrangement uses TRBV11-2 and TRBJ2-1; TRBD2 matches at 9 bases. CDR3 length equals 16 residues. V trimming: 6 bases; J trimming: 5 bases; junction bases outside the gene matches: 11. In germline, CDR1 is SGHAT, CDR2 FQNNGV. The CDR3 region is CASRTSGRRTHNEQFF. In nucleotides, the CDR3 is TGTGCCAGCAGAACTAGCGGGCGACGGACTCACAATGAGCAGTTCTTC.

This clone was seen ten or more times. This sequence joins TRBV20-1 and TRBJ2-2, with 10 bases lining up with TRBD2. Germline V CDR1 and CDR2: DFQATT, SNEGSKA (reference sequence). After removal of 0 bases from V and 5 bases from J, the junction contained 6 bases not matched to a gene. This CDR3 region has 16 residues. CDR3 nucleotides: TGCAGTGCTAGAGAGGCTAGCGGGAGAATTACCGGGGAGCTGTTTTTT. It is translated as CSAREASGRITGELFF.

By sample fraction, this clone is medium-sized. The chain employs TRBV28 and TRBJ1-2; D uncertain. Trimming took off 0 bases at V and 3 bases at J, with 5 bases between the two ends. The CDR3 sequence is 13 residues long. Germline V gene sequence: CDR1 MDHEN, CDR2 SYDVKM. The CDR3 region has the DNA TGTGCCAGCAGTTTATGGCAGTACTATGGCTACACCTTC. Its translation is CASSLWQYYGYTF.

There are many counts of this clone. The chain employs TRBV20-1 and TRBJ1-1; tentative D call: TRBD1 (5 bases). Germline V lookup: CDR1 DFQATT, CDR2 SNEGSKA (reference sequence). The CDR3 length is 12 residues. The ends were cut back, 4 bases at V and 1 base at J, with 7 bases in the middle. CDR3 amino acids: CSATGWNTEAFF. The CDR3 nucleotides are TGCAGTGCTACAGGGTGGAACACTGAAGCTTTCTTT.

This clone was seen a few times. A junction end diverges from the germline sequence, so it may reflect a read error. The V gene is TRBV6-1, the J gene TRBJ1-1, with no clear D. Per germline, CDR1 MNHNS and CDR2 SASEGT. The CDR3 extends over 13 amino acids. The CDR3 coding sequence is TGTGCCAGCAGTTCTTTTTTTACCACTGAATCTTTCTTT. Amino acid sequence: CASSSFFTTESFF.

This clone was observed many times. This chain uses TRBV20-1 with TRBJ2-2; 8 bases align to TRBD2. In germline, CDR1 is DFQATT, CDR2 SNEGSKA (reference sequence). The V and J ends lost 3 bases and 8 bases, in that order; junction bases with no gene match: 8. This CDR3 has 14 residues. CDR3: CSASSAGVTGELFF. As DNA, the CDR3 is TGCAGTGCTAGCTCAGCGGGAGTAACGGGGGAGCTGTTTTTT.

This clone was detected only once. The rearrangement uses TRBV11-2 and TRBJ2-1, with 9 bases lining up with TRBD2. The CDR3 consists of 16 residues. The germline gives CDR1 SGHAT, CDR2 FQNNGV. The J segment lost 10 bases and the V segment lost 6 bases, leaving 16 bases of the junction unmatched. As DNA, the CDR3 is TGTGCCAGCAGTCCTTTGGCTTCGGCGGGGGGGACGGAGCAGTTCTTC. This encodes CASSPLASAGGTEQFF.

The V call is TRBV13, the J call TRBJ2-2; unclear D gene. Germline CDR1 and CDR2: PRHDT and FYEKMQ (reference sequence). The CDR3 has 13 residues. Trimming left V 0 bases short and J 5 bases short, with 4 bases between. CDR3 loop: CASSLGVTGELFF. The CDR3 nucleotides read TGTGCCAGCAGCTTAGGTGTTACCGGGGAGCTGTTTTTT.

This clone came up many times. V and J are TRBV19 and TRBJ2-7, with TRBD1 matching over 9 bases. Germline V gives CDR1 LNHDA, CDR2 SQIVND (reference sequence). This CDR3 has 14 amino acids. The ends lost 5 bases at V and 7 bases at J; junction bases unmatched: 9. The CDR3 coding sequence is TGTGCCAGTAGTTCCGGGACAGGGATGGGGGAGCAGTACTTC. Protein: CASSSGTGMGEQYF.

This CDR3 reads CASSLARGDEKLFF. The CDR3 DNA sequence: TGTGCCAGCAGCTTGGCTCGCGGCGACGAAAAACTGTTTTTT. The chain couples TRBV5-6 to TRBJ1-4; D is uncertain. V was cut by 0 bases and J by 8 bases, with 11 bases left in between. Germline V gene data show CDR1 as SGHDT and CDR2 as YYEEEE. There are 14 residues in the CDR3.

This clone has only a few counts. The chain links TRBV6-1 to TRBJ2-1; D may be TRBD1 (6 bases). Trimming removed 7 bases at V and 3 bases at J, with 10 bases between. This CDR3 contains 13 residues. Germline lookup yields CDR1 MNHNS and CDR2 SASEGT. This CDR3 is CASKAGDYNEQFF. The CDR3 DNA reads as TGTGCCAGCAAGGCAGGGGACTACAATGAGCAGTTCTTC.

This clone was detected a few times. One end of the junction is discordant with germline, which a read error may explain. CDR3 coding DNA: TGTGCCAGCAGCTTTACTAGCTGTGGGGGGGATACGCAATATTTT. Amino acid sequence: CASSFTSCGGDTQYF. V is TRBV11-2 and J is TRBJ2-3; TRBD2 agrees at 7 bases. This CDR3 spans 15 amino acids. Germline values: CDR1 SGHAT, CDR2 FQNNGV.

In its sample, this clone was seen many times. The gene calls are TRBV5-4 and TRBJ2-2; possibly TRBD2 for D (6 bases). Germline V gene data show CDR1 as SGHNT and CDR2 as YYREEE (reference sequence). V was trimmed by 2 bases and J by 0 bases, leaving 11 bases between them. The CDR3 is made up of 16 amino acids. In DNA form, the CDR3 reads TGTGCCAGCAGCTTCCAGGGACTCGCGAACACCGGGGAGCTGTTTTTT. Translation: CASSFQGLANTGELFF. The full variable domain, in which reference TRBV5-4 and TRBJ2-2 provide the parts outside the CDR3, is ETGVTQSPTHLIKTRGQQVTLRCSSQSGHNTVSWYQQALGQGPQFIFQYYREEENGRGNFPPRFSGLQFPNYSSELNVNALELDDSALYLCASSFQGLANTGELFFGEGSRLTVL.

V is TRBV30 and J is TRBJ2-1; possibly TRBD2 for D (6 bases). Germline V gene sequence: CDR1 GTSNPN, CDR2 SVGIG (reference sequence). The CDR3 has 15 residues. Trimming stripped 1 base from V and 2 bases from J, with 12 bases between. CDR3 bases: TGTGCCTGGAGTGGACTAGATAGCACCTACAATGAGCAGTTCTTC. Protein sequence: CAWSGLDSTYNEQFF.

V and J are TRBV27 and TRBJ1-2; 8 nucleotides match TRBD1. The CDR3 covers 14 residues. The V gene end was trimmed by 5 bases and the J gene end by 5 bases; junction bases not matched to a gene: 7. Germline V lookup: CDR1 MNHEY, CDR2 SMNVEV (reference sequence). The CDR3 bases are TGTGCCAGCAGTCTCGGACAGGGCCTATATGGCTACACCTTC. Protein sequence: CASSLGQGLYGYTF.

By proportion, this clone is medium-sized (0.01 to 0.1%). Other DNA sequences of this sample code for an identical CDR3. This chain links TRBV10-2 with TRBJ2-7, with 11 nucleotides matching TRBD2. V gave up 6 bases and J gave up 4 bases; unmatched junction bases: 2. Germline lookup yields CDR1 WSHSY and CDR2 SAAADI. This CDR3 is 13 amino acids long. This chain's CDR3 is CASRTSGVYEQYF. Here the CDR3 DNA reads TGCGCCAGCAGGACTAGCGGGGTATACGAGCAGTACTTC.

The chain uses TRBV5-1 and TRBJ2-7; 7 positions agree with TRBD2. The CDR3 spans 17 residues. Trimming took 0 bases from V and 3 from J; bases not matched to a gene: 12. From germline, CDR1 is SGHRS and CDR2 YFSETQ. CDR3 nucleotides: TGCGCCAGCAGCTTGGGGCTAACTAGCGTGATTGGCTACGAGCAGTACTTC. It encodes CASSLGLTSVIGYEQYF.

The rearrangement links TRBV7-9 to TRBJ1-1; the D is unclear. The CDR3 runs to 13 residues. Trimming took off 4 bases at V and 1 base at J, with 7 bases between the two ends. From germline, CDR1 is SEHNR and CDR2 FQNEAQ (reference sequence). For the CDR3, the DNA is TGTGCCAGCAGCTACGTTCCGAACACTGAAGCTTTCTTT. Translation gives CASSYVPNTEAFF.

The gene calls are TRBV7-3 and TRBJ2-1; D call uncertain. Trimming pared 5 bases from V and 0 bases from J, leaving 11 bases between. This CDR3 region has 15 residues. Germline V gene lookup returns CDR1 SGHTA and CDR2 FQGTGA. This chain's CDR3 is CASSPTPSSYNEQFF. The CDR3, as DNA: TGTGCCAGCAGCCCGACACCGAGCTCCTACAATGAGCAGTTCTTC.

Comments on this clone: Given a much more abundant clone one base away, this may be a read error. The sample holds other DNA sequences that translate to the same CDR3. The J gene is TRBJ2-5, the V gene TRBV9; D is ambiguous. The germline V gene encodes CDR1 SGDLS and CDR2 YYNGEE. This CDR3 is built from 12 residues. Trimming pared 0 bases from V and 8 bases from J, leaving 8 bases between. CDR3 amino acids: CASSVEQGTQYF. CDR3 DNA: TGTGCCAGCAGCGTAGAACAAGGTACCCAGTACTTC.

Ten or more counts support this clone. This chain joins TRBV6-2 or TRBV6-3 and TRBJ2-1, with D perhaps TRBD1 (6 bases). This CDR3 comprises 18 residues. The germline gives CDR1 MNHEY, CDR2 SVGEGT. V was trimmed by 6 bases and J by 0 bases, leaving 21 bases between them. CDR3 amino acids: CASSPGPGAKSSYNEQFF. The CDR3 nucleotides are TGTGCCAGCAGCCCGGGGCCAGGGGCTAAGAGCTCCTACAATGAGCAGTTCTTC.

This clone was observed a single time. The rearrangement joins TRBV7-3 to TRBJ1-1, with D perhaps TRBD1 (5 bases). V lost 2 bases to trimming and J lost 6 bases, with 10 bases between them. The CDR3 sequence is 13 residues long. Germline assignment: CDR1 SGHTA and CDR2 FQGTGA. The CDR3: CASSLQGSAEAFF. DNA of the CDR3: TGTGCCAGCAGCTTACAGGGTTCGGCTGAAGCTTTCTTT.

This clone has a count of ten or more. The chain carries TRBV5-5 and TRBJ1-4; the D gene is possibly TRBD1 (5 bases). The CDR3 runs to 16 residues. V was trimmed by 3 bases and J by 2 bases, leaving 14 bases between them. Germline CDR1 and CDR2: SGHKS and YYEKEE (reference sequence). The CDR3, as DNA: TGTGCCAGCAGCTCCTCGCTGGGGGTGACTAATGAAAAACTGTTTTTT. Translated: CASSSSLGVTNEKLFF.

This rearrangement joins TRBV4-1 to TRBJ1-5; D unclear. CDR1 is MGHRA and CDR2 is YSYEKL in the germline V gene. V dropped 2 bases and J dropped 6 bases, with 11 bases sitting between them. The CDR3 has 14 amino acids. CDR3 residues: CASSQPGASQPQHF. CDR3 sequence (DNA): TGCGCCAGCAGCCAACCGGGAGCTAGTCAGCCCCAGCATTTT.

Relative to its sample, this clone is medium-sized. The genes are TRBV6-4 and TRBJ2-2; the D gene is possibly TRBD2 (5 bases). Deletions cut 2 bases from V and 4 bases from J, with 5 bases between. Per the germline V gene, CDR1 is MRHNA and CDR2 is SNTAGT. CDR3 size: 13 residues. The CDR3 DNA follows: TGTGCCAGCAGTGACGGGAGCACCGGGGAGCTGTTTTTT. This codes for CASSDGSTGELFF.

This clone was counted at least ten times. CDR3 sequence (DNA): TGTGCCACCAGTGCAACCAACTATGGCTACACCTTC. Amino acid sequence: CATSATNYGYTF. This chain joins TRBV24-1 and TRBJ1-2, with D hard to call. Germline values: CDR1 KGHDR, CDR2 SFDVKD. Trimming pared 5 bases from V and 2 bases from J, leaving 5 bases between. This CDR3 is built from 12 residues.

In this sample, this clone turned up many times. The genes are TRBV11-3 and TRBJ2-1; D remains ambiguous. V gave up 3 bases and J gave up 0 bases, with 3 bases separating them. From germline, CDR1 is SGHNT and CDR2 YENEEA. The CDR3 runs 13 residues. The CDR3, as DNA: TGTGCCAGCAGCTTCGGCTCCTACAATGAGCAGTTCTTC. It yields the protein CASSFGSYNEQFF.

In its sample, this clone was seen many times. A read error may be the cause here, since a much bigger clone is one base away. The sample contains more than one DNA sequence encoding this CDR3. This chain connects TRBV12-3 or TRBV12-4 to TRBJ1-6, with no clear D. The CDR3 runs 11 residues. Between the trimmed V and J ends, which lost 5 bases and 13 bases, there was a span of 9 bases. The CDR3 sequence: CASSNRSPLHF. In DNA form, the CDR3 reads TGTGCCAGCAGTAATAGATCCCCCCTCCACTTT.